The rows below give T cell receptor beta chains drawn from one sample of a study of blood T cell repertoires in COVID-19. Measured with immunoSEQ multiplex PCR; TCRdb has only the in-frame clones, and not every one. This table holds some 68,000 clones, about 90% found once. The sequenced sample consisted of peripheral blood. These receptor sequences come from a man aged 45 to 65 with COVID-19, enrolled during active disease. Each CDR3 is given with its conserved first and last residue. A D gene is named only where the DNA matches it firmly. Size is omitted from some rows. Given values are once, few, many or a class for expanded clones.

TGTGCCAGCAGCTTGCGGGGGGATAGCAATCAGCCCCAGCATTTT,CASSLRGDSNQPQHF,TRBV5-8,.,TRBJ1-5,.
TGTGCCAGCAGTTACGGGGACATGACCTATGGCTACACCTTC,CASSYGDMTYGYTF,TRBV6-5,.,TRBJ1-2,.
TGTGCCAGCAGTGTAGGGGGGGCCTACGAGCAGTACTTC,CASSVGGAYEQYF,TRBV13,.,TRBJ2-7,.
TGTGCCAGCAGTGAAATTTTGAGTGATCAGCCCCAGCATTTT,CASSEILSDQPQHF,TRBV2,.,TRBJ1-5,.
TGTGCCAGCAGCTCAGACATACAGGGAGCGTACATTCAGTACTTC,CASSSDIQGAYIQYF,TRBV5-4,.,TRBJ2-4,once
TGCGCCAGCAGCCAAGAGGGCAGGGTTAAATATTTT,CASSQEGRVKYF,TRBV4-1,.,TRBJ1-3,few
TGTGCCAGCAGGCAGGGTAACTCTGGAAACACCATATATTTT,CASRQGNSGNTIYF,TRBV6-5,.,TRBJ1-3,.
TGCAGCGTTGCCGGGGTGGGGAGGGGAAGCACAGATACGCAGTATTTT,CSVAGVGRGSTDTQYF,TRBV29-1,TRBD2,TRBJ2-3,.
TGTGCCAGCAGCCAGGCTCCTAGCGGTGACACAGATACGCAGTATTTT,CASSQAPSGDTDTQYF,TRBV3-1/TRBV3-2,TRBD2,TRBJ2-3,.
TGTGCCAGCTCACCCGGGGACTACACCGGGGAGCTGTTTTTT,CASSPGDYTGELFF,TRBV18,.,TRBJ2-2,.
TGCAGTGCTAGTCACGGGAGCGGCACAGATACGCAGTATTTT,CSASHGSGTDTQYF,TRBV20-1,.,TRBJ2-3,.
TGTGCCAGCAGTCCTTCTCGCCCCGGCTATGGCTACACCTTC,CASSPSRPGYGYTF,TRBV6-5,.,TRBJ1-2,.
TGTGCCAGCAGTTCCACCAGGGGGCGGCTTACTAATGAAAAACTGTTTTTT,CASSSTRGRLTNEKLFF,TRBV28,TRBD1,TRBJ1-4,once
TGCGCCAGCAGCCAAGATCCGGGAGCTAACTATGGCTACACCTTC,CASSQDPGANYGYTF,TRBV4-3,.,TRBJ1-2,once
TGTGCCAGCTCACCACCGAGCCGGTACGAGCAGTACTTC,CASSPPSRYEQYF,TRBV18,.,TRBJ2-7,.
TGTGCCAGCAGCTTCGGGTCAACCTACAATGAGCAGTTCTTC,CASSFGSTYNEQFF,TRBV5-4,.,TRBJ2-1,once
TGCGCCAGCAGCCAAGAATGGGCTTTTGGGGCCAACGTCCTGACTTTC,CASSQEWAFGANVLTF,TRBV4-3,.,TRBJ2-6,.
TGTGCCAGCTCTCCCAGGGGAATTGGAACAGATACGCAGTATTTT,CASSPRGIGTDTQYF,TRBV18,.,TRBJ2-3,.
TGTGCCAGCAGCCAAGCTGACAGAACCGGGGAGCTGTTTTTT,CASSQADRTGELFF,TRBV3-1/TRBV3-2,.,TRBJ2-2,.
TGCAGCCCCCGCTATAGCGGGCCAACAGATACGCAGTATTTT,CSPRYSGPTDTQYF,TRBV29-1,TRBD2,TRBJ2-3,.
TGTGCCAGCAGCTTGGATGCCAGTCCCTCTGGAAACACCATATATTTT,CASSLDASPSGNTIYF,TRBV5-4,.,TRBJ1-3,.
TGTGCCAGTAGTGACTTCGCGGGGGCAGGGACTGAAGCTTTCTTT,CASSDFAGAGTEAFF,TRBV19,.,TRBJ1-1,.
TGCGCCAGCAGCTTCAGAGCGGGAGGGTCTAACACCGGGGAGCTGTTTTTT,CASSFRAGGSNTGELFF,TRBV5-1,TRBD2,TRBJ2-2,.
TGTGCCATCTCTGAATCGGTTATCGGGTATGGCTACACCTTC,CAISESVIGYGYTF,TRBV28,.,TRBJ1-2,.
TGTGCCAGCAGCAAAGTGTGGGGGGTAAGGTCCTACAATGAGCAGTTCTTC,CASSKVWGVRSYNEQFF,TRBV21-1,.,TRBJ2-1,.
TGTGCCAGCAGCTTATTAGAGGGGGTTGATACGCAGTATTTT,CASSLLEGVDTQYF,TRBV7-2,.,TRBJ2-3,.
TGTGCCAGCAAGGTCCAGGGAAATTCACCCCTCCACTTT,CASKVQGNSPLHF,TRBV2,.,TRBJ1-6,.
TGTGCCAGCAGTTTACTCGGGACAGGGGTTGAGGCTTTCTTT,CASSLLGTGVEAFF,TRBV27,TRBD1,TRBJ1-1,.
TGTGCCAGCTCACCATCGGGACAGAACACTGAAGCTTTCTTT,CASSPSGQNTEAFF,TRBV18,.,TRBJ1-1,.
TGTGCCAGCAGTTTAGGCGCGGGGGCTTTCTTT,CASSLGAGAFF,TRBV28,.,TRBJ1-1,.
TGCGCCAGCAGCTTGGTAATACAGGCCTACGAGCAGTACTTC,CASSLVIQAYEQYF,TRBV5-1,.,TRBJ2-7,.
TGTGCCATCAGCGGAGGGCGGGAGGGCCCCTATGAGCAGTTCTTC,CAISGGREGPYEQFF,TRBV10-3,TRBD2,TRBJ2-1,.
TGTGCCAGCAGCTTGGCAGGGCTGGGCACTGAAGCTTTCTTT,CASSLAGLGTEAFF,TRBV27,.,TRBJ1-1,.
TGTGCCAGCAGCTTAGATAGCAGGGCTTATGGCTACACCTTC,CASSLDSRAYGYTF,TRBV7-2,.,TRBJ1-2,.
TGTGCCAGCTTCGGGACAGGGGAAACAGTTAATGAAAAACTGTTTTTT,CASFGTGETVNEKLFF,TRBV28,TRBD1,TRBJ1-4,few
TGTGCCAGCAGCTTATCACTGAATCCCAACTATGGCTACACCTTC,CASSLSLNPNYGYTF,TRBV11-2,.,TRBJ1-2,few
TGTGCCAGCAGCCCGCGCCGCACCACAGATACGCAGTATTTT,CASSPRRTTDTQYF,TRBV13,.,TRBJ2-3,.
TGTGCCAGCAGTGAAGCTGGACTAGCGAGCTCCTACAATGAGCAGTTCTTC,CASSEAGLASSYNEQFF,TRBV2,TRBD2,TRBJ2-1,.
TGTGCCAGCAGCTTAGGTGGAGGGGTAGCCAAAAACATTCAGTACTTC,CASSLGGGVAKNIQYF,TRBV7-2,.,TRBJ2-4,.
TGTGCCAGCAGCTTGCATTTACTAGCGGGAGGAGGCGAGCAGTACTTC,CASSLHLLAGGGEQYF,TRBV5-5,TRBD2,TRBJ2-7,.
TGTGCCAGCTCGGGGACAGGGGCGCGTGGCTACACCTTC,CASSGTGARGYTF,TRBV6-5,TRBD1,TRBJ1-2,.
TGTGCCACCAGTGACGATAGAAGCAATCAGCCCCAGCATTTT,CATSDDRSNQPQHF,TRBV24-1,.,TRBJ1-5,.
TGTGCCAGCAGGCCCGAGGTCGTACGCGAGCAGTACTTC,CASRPEVVREQYF,TRBV28,.,TRBJ2-7,.
TGTGCCAGCAGCCAAATAGCGGGAGTTTACACCGGGGAGCTGTTTTTT,CASSQIAGVYTGELFF,TRBV14,TRBD2,TRBJ2-2,once
TGCGCCAGCAGCTTGTCAGGGGCTGCCAATGAGCAGTTCTTC,CASSLSGAANEQFF,TRBV5-1,.,TRBJ2-1,.
TGTGCCAGCAGCTTACTTCTAGCGGACAATGAGCAGTTCTTC,CASSLLLADNEQFF,TRBV7-3,TRBD2,TRBJ2-1,.
TGCGCCAGCAGCTTGGTTCTCTCTGGGGCCAACGTCCTGACTTTC,CASSLVLSGANVLTF,TRBV5-1,.,TRBJ2-6,.
TGTGCCAGCAGCACGGGACTTACTACCGGGGAGCTGTTTTTT,CASSTGLTTGELFF,TRBV7-2,.,TRBJ2-2,.
TGTGCCAGCAGCTTGGTGGCAGGGGGCACAGATACGCAGTATTTT,CASSLVAGGTDTQYF,TRBV5-6,.,TRBJ2-3,.
TGTGCCAGCAGCTTAGGGGCTAGCGGTACGAACACCGGGGAGCTGTTTTTT,CASSLGASGTNTGELFF,TRBV7-9,TRBD2,TRBJ2-2,.
TGCGCCAGCAGCCAAGAGCGCGGCCCCTCCGGGGAGCTGTTTTTT,CASSQERGPSGELFF,TRBV4-3,.,TRBJ2-2,.
TGTGCCAGCTCCCGCCGGAGCTCCTACGAGCAGTACTTC,CASSRRSSYEQYF,TRBV12-3/TRBV12-4,.,TRBJ2-7,.
TGTGCCAGCAGCCAGGCCAGAAACTATGGCTACACCTTC,CASSQARNYGYTF,TRBV14,.,TRBJ1-2,.
TGTGCCAGCAGCCCCACGGACACACTAGCGGGGCCTCCCGGGGAGCTGTTTTTT,CASSPTDTLAGPPGELFF,TRBV7-8,TRBD2,TRBJ2-2,.
TGTGCCAGTAGTATCGAGGACAACTCTGGAAACACCATATATTTT,CASSIEDNSGNTIYF,TRBV19,.,TRBJ1-3,.